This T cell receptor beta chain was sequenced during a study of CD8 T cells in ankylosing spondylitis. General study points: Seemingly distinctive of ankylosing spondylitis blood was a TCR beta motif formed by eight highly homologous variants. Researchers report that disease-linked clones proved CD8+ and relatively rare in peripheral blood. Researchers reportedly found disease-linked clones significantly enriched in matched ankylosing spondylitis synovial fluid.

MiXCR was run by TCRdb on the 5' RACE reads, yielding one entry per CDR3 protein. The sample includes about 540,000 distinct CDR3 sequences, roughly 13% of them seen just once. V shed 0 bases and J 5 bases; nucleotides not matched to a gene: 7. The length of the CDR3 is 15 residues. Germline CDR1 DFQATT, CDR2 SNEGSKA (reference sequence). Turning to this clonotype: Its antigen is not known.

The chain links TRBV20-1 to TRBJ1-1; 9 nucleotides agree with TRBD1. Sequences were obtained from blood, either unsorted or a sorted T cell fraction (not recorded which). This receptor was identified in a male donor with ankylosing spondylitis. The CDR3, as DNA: TGCAGTGCTAGAGATCTACGGACAGGGGAGACTGAAGCTTTCTTT. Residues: CSARDLRTGETEAFF.